These T cell receptor beta chains were read from a single sample in a study of blood T cell repertoires in COVID-19. Sequencing used immunoSEQ multiplex PCR; TCRdb keeps in-frame clones, though not all of them. The table includes over 80,000 clones, around nine tenths detected once. Sequencing input: peripheral blood. The receptors come from a man in his fifties with acute or convalescent COVID-19. Both conserved end residues are trimmed from each CDR3.

CDR3,V,J
ASSQTGPGELF,TRBV3-1/TRBV3-2,TRBJ2-2
ASSDRRGGSSYNEQF,TRBV6-4,TRBJ2-1
ASSDQSAGGSSPLH,TRBV2,TRBJ1-6
ASSPPGLAVYEQY,TRBV18,TRBJ2-7
ASSYSSRSQPQH,TRBV6-2/TRBV6-3,TRBJ1-5
AISAGGHTEAF,TRBV10-3,TRBJ1-1
ASSLQGSRTEAF,TRBV7-2,TRBJ1-1
ASSHVTSRGELF,TRBV19,TRBJ2-2
ASSAKLDSFNTEAF,TRBV9,TRBJ1-1
ATSDVAGGTIQY,TRBV24-1,TRBJ2-4
AGTGGGTEAF,TRBV30,TRBJ1-1
ASSRGPDTQY,TRBV9,TRBJ2-3
ASSPSGGYEQF,TRBV6-5,TRBJ2-1
ASRDGQGEYGYT,TRBV2,TRBJ1-2
ASRDDTSGSYEQY,TRBV14,TRBJ2-7
AWSPWREESTDTQY,TRBV30,TRBJ2-3